These 26 T cell receptor beta chains share one sample of origin, sequenced in a study of response to subunit inactivated influenza vaccine (dated by TCRdb to the late 2010s). The library was prepared using RT-PCR. The run used an Illumina HiSeq 2500. TCRdb applied fastp at Q25 and MiXCR to the public reads, then kept only in-frame beta chains. Each entry merges the rows of one CDR3 protein and shows their most common DNA and genes. The sample table lists roughly 790,000 distinct CDR3 sequences, around 20% of them with a count of one. The ten largest account for more than 8.5% of the sample. Here the sequenced sample was PBMCs from blood, taken 5 days after vaccination. Receptors originate from a man aged 50-60 years who received an inactivated influenza vaccine. Donor details come from another sample of the same person, matched by shared clones.

The chain links TRBV6-2 or TRBV6-3 to TRBJ2-7; D gene uncertain. Germline assignment: CDR1 MNHEY and CDR2 SVGEGT. The CDR3 consists of 14 residues. The V end was cut by 6 bases, the J end by 4 bases, with 16 bases between. For the CDR3, the DNA is TGTGCCAGCAGCCACGACCCCCCGGGTTACGAGCAGTACTTC. This codes for CASSHDPPGYEQYF.

This clonotype showed up just a few times. The chain combines TRBV10-3 with TRBJ2-7; D may be TRBD1 (6 bases). There are 14 residues in the CDR3. V was clipped by 8 bases and J by 2 bases, with 16 bases between them. Germline V CDR1 and CDR2: ENHRY, SYGVKD. In nucleotides, the CDR3 is TGTGCCATCGGAGCAGGGACAACCACCTACGAGCAGTACTTC. Its translation is CAIGAGTTTYEQYF.

The V gene is TRBV20-1, the J gene TRBJ2-7; 7 bases are shared with TRBD2. From germline, CDR1 is DFQATT and CDR2 SNEGSKA (reference sequence). The CDR3 length is 13 residues. V shed 3 bases, J shed 2 bases, and the junction held 4 bases outside the gene matches. CDR3 DNA: TGCAGTGCTAGGCGCAGCGGGACCTACGAGCAGTACTTC. Translation: CSARRSGTYEQYF.

This clonotype was observed a handful of times. V usage is TRBV29-1 and J usage is TRBJ2-3; D might be TRBD2 (6 bases). This CDR3 has 15 amino acids. The germline gives CDR1 SQVTM, CDR2 ANQGSEA. Trimming pared 6 bases from V and 0 bases from J, leaving 16 bases between. The CDR3 loop is CSVWGVESSTDTQYF. The DNA for the CDR3 is TGCAGCGTGTGGGGGGTAGAGTCGAGCACAGATACGCAGTATTTT.

This clonotype appeared a few times. The chain couples TRBV12-3 or TRBV12-4 to TRBJ2-1, with D tentatively TRBD1 (6 bases). The ends were cut back, 5 bases at V and 0 bases at J, with 17 bases in the middle. This CDR3 spans 17 amino acids. The CDR3: CASSPPTGQPSYNEQFF. The CDR3 DNA reads TGTGCCAGCAGTCCGCCGACAGGACAACCCTCCTACAATGAGCAGTTCTTC.

Comments on this clonotype: This may be a read error, as it is one base from a much larger clone. The V and J genes are TRBV4-2 and TRBJ2-2; D is possibly TRBD2 (5 bases). The germline V gene has CDR1 LGHNA and CDR2 YNFKEQ. CDR3 length: 17 residues. The CDR3 here is CASSQRENNANTGVLFF. The CDR3 DNA reads TGTGCCAGCAGCCAAAGGGAAAACAACGCGAACACCGGGGTGCTGTTTTTT.

This clonotype was counted a few times. CDR3 sequence (DNA): TGTGCCAGCTCACCCGGGACTAGCGGACCATTCGGGGAGCTGTTTTTT. This translates into CASSPGTSGPFGELFF. The V call is TRBV18, the J call TRBJ2-2, with 11 bases aligning to TRBD2. Germline values: CDR1 KGHSH, CDR2 LQKENI. The CDR3 sequence is 16 residues long. J was trimmed by 7 bases and V by 3 bases; bases with no gene match: 7.

This clonotype was seen more than once but under ten times. This chain uses TRBV5-1 with TRBJ2-1; TRBD1 might be the D (5 bases). Between the trimmed V and J ends, which lost 4 bases and 5 bases, there was a span of 25 bases. The germline CDR1 and CDR2 sequences are SGHRS and YFSETQ. The CDR3 spans 18 residues. CDR3 sequence (DNA): TGCGCCAGCAGCCATAGCCTCTCAGGGTACGGCGTGAACAATGAGCAGTTCTTC. Residues: CASSHSLSGYGVNNEQFF.

This clonotype came up many times. J is TRBJ2-7 and V is TRBV20-1; D not certain. V gave up 2 bases and J gave up 7 bases, with 9 bases separating them. The CDR3 runs to 11 residues. The germline V gene has CDR1 DFQATT and CDR2 SNEGSKA (reference sequence). The CDR3 spells CSARWKAEQYF. Here the CDR3 DNA reads TGCAGTGCTAGATGGAAGGCGGAGCAGTACTTC.

This clonotype was observed a few times. This sequence joins TRBV6-5 and TRBJ2-7, with D unresolved. The ends were cut back, 0 bases at V and 3 bases at J, with 9 bases in the middle. CDR1 is MNHEY, CDR2 SVGAGI, per germline. This CDR3 is built from 14 residues. CDR3 bases: TGTGCCAGCAGTTACTCTTCAGGAATCTACGAGCAGTACTTC. This encodes CASSYSSGIYEQYF.

This clonotype was detected ten times or more. The chain carries TRBV12-3 or TRBV12-4 and TRBJ2-1, with D unresolved. V lost 2 bases to trimming and J lost 11 bases, with 7 bases between them. CDR3 length: 11 amino acids. The CDR3 DNA reads as TGTGCCAGCAGTTTAAAAGGAAAGCAGTTCTTC. Encoded protein: CASSLKGKQFF.

This clonotype occurred once. The chain uses TRBV3-1 and TRBJ2-7; the D is unclear. This CDR3 comprises 12 residues. Germline V lookup: CDR1 LGHDT, CDR2 YNNKEL (reference sequence). Trimming pared 3 bases from V and 3 bases from J, leaving 6 bases between. The CDR3 region has the DNA TGTGCCAGCAGCCAGATGAGCTACGAGCAGTACTTC. Residues: CASSQMSYEQYF.

There are a few counts of this clonotype. V usage is TRBV12-3 or TRBV12-4 and J usage is TRBJ2-3, with D tentatively TRBD1 (6 bases). The CDR3 sequence is 15 residues long. The V gene lost 2 bases and the J gene lost 0 bases, with 9 bases spanning the gap. CDR3 in amino acids: CASSLLTGSTDTQYF. The CDR3 nucleotides read TGTGCCAGCAGTTTATTAACAGGGAGCACAGATACGCAGTATTTT.

This clonotype was counted between two and nine times. This chain joins TRBV29-1 and TRBJ1-3, with TRBD1 as a possible D gene (5 bases). In germline, CDR1 is SQVTM, CDR2 ANQGSEA. The CDR3 is 13 residues long. The V end was cut by 7 bases, the J end by 2 bases, with 12 bases between. In DNA form, the CDR3 reads TGCAGCGCCCAGACAGAAACTGGAAACACCATATATTTT. Protein: CSAQTETGNTIYF.

This clonotype has only a few counts. The gene calls are TRBV12-3 or TRBV12-4 and TRBJ2-7; D gene unclear. The V gene lost 3 bases and the J gene lost 0 bases, with 9 bases spanning the gap. The CDR3 has 14 amino acids. CDR3 sequence (DNA): TGTGCCAGCAGTTTGCAGAGGAGCTCCTACGAGCAGTACTTC. Its protein product is CASSLQRSSYEQYF.

This clonotype has just a few counts. The CDR3 spells CSAAGTGSWEQYF. DNA for the CDR3: TGCAGCGCCGCCGGGACAGGGTCGTGGGAGCAGTACTTC. The chain has TRBV29-1 and TRBJ2-7, with 9 bases identical to TRBD1. Germline CDR1 is SQVTM and CDR2 is ANQGSEA. The CDR3 runs 13 residues. The ends lost 7 bases at V and 7 bases at J; junction bases unmatched: 11.

This clonotype was recorded many times. Relative to the germline gene, one junction end is altered; a read error may explain this. The V and J genes are TRBV5-1 and TRBJ2-7, with 7 bases lining up with TRBD1. The V gene's germline CDR1 is SGHRS and CDR2 YFSETQ. The CDR3 totals 15 residues. The CDR3 DNA reads as TGTGCCAGCAGCCTCGGGACAGCGAGCTCCTACGAGCAGTACTTC. This translates into CASSLGTASSYEQYF.

The sample holds a few counts of this clonotype. The CDR3 reads CATSELTNGQQFF. The CDR3 DNA sequence: TGTGCCACCAGTGAACTTACTAACGGGCAGCAGTTCTTC. V is TRBV24-1 and J is TRBJ2-1; no reliable D call. Germline V gene sequence: CDR1 KGHDR, CDR2 SFDVKD. This CDR3 has 13 residues. Trimming stripped 4 bases from V and 11 bases from J, with 14 bases between.

This clonotype has more than one count but fewer than ten. This sequence joins TRBV18 and TRBJ2-5; D is possibly TRBD1 or TRBD2 (5 bases each). The CDR3 totals 14 residues. Between the trimmed V and J ends, which lost 3 bases and 5 bases, there was a span of 13 bases. Germline V gives CDR1 KGHSH, CDR2 LQKENI. CDR3: CASSPLAWGETQYF. DNA for the CDR3: TGTGCCAGCTCACCTCTTGCATGGGGGGAGACCCAGTACTTC.

This clonotype came up many times. CDR3 DNA: TGTGCCAGCAGTTTATCCGGGTTCGTAACCTACAATGAGCAGTTCTTC. Translated: CASSLSGFVTYNEQFF. The V gene is TRBV28, the J gene TRBJ2-1; no clear D. There are 16 residues in the CDR3. Trimming left V 1 base short and J 2 bases short, with 12 bases between. Germline loops: CDR1 MDHEN, CDR2 SYDVKM.

The chain carries TRBV5-1 and TRBJ2-3; 8 bases agree with TRBD1. This CDR3 spans 14 amino acids. In germline, CDR1 is SGHRS, CDR2 YFSETQ. V dropped 4 bases and J dropped 2; count of bases not matched to a gene: 3. The CDR3 here is CASSRDRYTDTQYF. As DNA, the CDR3 is TGCGCCAGCAGCCGGGACAGGTACACAGATACGCAGTATTTT.

This clonotype was seen a handful of times. This chain's CDR3 is CASNLGTTPGEQFF. CDR3 coding DNA: TGTGCCAGCAATCTAGGGACTACCCCGGGTGAGCAGTTCTTC. This sequence joins TRBV11-2 and TRBJ2-1, with 7 bases fitting TRBD2. This CDR3 comprises 14 residues. J gave up 9 bases and V 7 bases, and 12 bases lay outside the gene matches. Germline CDR1 is SGHAT and CDR2 is FQNNGV.

This clonotype was found a few times. CDR3 residues: CASSLTHRGAEAFF. The CDR3 DNA reads as TGTGCCAGCAGTTTAACCCACAGGGGGGCTGAAGCTTTCTTT. V usage is TRBV27 and J usage is TRBJ1-1, with 8 bases lining up with TRBD1. Trimming removed 2 bases from V and 6 bases from J; junction bases left unmatched: 5. The CDR3 sequence is 14 residues long. Per the germline V gene, CDR1 is MNHEY and CDR2 is SMNVEV (reference sequence).

This chain uses TRBV20-1 with TRBJ1-2; 7 bases fit TRBD1. This CDR3 is built from 13 residues. Trimming cost V 1 base and J 4 bases; bases outside gene matches: 3. Per germline, CDR1 DFQATT and CDR2 SNEGSKA (reference sequence). In DNA form, the CDR3 reads TGCAGTGCTAGAGTAGGGGGCGCCTATGGCTACACCTTC. This translates into CSARVGGAYGYTF.

The chain is built from TRBV29-1 and TRBJ2-5, with TRBD2 matching 10 bases. The germline V gene has CDR1 SQVTM and CDR2 ANQGSEA. This CDR3 comprises 15 residues. V lost 3 bases, J lost 3 bases, and 7 bases stayed unmatched. CDR3 nucleotide sequence: TGCAGCGTTGACAGTCTAGCGGGGGCCGAAGAGACCCAGTACTTC. Amino acids: CSVDSLAGAEETQYF.

The table lists this clonotype with many counts. This sequence joins TRBV24-1 and TRBJ2-6; perhaps TRBD1 as D (5 bases). The CDR3 has 11 amino acids. Germline assignment: CDR1 KGHDR and CDR2 SFDVKD. V was trimmed by 2 bases and J by 13 bases, leaving 5 bases between them. DNA for the CDR3: TGTGCCACCAGTGATTCAGGGGTCCTGACTTTC. This sequence encodes CATSDSGVLTF.